This T cell receptor beta chain was documented in a study of blood T cells in healthy people across ages. Study results and caveats: Long-lived donors had more naive CD4+ cells and higher diversity than aged donors.

Using a J-beta primer mix together with a sample-barcoded 5' primer, a second PCR was run for roughly 6 to 11 cycles. Each cDNA molecule received a tag from a template-switch adaptor that had 12 random nucleotides. Via MiXCR, TCRdb re-called the 5' RACE reads, giving one row per CDR3 protein. This table has about 650,000 distinct CDR3 sequences, approximately 30% appearing once. Concerning this clonotype itself: Its antigen remains unknown.

With 0 bases removed from V and 4 bases from J, the gap between germline ends came to 12 bases. Germline V CDR1 and CDR2: DFQATT, SNEGSKA (reference sequence). The CDR3 covers 14 residues. The sample taken for sequencing was blood. The TCR originated in an elderly woman in good health. The chain couples TRBV20-1 to TRBJ1-2; D ambiguous. In nucleotides, the CDR3 is TGCAGTGCTAGAGATCCGGACGCCCTCTATGGCTACACCTTC. It yields the protein CSARDPDALYGYTF.